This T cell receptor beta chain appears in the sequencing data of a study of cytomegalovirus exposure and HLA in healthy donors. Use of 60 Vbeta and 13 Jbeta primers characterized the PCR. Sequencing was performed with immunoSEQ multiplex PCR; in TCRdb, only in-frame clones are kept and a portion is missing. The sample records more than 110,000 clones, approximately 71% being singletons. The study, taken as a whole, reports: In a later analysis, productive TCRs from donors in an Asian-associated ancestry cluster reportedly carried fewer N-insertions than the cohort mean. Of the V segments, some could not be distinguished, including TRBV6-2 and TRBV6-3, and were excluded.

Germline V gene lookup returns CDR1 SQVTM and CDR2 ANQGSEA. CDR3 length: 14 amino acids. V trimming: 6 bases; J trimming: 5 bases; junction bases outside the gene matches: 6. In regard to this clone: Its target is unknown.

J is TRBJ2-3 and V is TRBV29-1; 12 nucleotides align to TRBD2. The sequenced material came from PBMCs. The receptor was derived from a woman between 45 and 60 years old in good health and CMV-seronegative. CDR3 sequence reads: CSVELAGGRDTQYF. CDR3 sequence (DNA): TGCAGCGTGGAGCTAGCGGGGGGGAGAGATACGCAGTATTTT.